A single T cell receptor (beta chain) is shown here with its context. In the original processing: Cell counts per sample came from amplifying reference gene primers. Some clones are missing from TCRdb's copy, which holds only in-frame ones; the method was immunoSEQ multiplex PCR. The DNA gave D and trimming, while V, J and clone size come from that table. The sample records 150,000 to 200,000 clones, around four fifths being singletons. These data originate in a study of blood T cell repertoires in COVID-19. Study details: There were acute and convalescent COVID-19 samples, and they came from the United States, Italy and Spain.

Germline V CDR1 and CDR2: LNHDA, SQIVND (reference sequence). The CDR3 covers 16 residues. V lost 6 bases and J lost 6, with 21 bases in between. The chain links TRBV19 to TRBJ1-5, with D possibly TRBD1 on 6 matching bases. The clonotype originates from a woman at least 80 years old with COVID-19, enrolled during active disease. The sample consisted of peripheral blood. The CDR3 sequence is CASRALPGVGGQPQHF. The CDR3 coding sequence is TGTGCCAGTAGGGCCCTCCCAGGGGTCGGAGGTCAGCCCCAGCATTTT. The whole variable domain, filled in from reference TRBV19 and TRBJ1-5, reads DGGITQSPKYLFRKEGQNVTLSCEQNLNHDAMYWYRQDPGQGLRLIYYSQIVNDFQKGDIAEGYSVSREKKESFPLTVTSAQKNPTAFYLCASRALPGVGGQPQHFGDGTRLSIL.